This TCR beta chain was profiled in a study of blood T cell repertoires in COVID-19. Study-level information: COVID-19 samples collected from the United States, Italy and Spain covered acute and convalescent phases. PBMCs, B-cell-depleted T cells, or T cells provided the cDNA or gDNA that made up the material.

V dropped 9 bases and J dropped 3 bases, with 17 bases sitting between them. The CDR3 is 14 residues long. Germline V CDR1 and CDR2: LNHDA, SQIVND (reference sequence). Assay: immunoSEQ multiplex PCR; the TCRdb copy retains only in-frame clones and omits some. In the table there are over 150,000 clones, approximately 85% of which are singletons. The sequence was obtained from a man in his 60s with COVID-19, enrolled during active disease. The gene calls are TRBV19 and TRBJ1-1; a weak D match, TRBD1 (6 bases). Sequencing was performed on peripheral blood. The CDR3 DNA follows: TGTGCCAGCCGAAGGGGGGGGACCGACACTGAAGCTTTCTTT. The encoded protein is CASRRGGTDTEAFF.